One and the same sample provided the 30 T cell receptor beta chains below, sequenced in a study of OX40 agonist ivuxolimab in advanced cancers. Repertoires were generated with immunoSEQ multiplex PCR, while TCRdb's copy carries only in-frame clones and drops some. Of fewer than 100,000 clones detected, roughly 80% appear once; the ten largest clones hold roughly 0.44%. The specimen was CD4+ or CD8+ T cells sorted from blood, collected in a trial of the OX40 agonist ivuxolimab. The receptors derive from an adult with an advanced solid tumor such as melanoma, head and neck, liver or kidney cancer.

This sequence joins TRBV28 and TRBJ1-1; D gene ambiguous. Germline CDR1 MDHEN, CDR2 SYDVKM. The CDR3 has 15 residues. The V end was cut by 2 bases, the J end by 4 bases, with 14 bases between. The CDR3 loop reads CASSLKRGWGTEAFF. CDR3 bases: TGTGCCAGCAGTTTAAAGCGGGGTTGGGGCACTGAAGCTTTCTTT. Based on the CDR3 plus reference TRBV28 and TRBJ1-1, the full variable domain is DVKVTQSSRYLVKRTGEKVFLECVQDMDHENMFWYRQDPGLGLRLIYFSYDVKMKEKGDIPEGYSVSREKKERFSLILESASTNQTSMYLCASSLKRGWGTEAFFGQGTRLTVV.

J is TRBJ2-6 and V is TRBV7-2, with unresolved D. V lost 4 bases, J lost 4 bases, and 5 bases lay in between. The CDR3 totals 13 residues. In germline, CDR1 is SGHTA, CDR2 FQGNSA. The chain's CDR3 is CASSYWGANVLTF. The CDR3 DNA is TGTGCCAGCAGCTACTGGGGGGCCAACGTCCTGACTTTC.

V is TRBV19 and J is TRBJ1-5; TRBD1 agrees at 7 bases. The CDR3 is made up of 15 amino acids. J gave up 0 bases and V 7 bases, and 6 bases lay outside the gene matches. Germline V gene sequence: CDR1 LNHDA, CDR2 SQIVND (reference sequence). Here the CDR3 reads CASTPGQHSNQPQHF. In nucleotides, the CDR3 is TGTGCCAGTACTCCGGGACAGCATAGCAATCAGCCCCAGCATTTT.

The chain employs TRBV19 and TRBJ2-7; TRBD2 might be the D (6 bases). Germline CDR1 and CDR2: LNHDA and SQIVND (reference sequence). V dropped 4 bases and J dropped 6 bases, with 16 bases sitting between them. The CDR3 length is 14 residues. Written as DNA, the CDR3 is TGTGCCAGTAGTACTTCCGCGGAGGGAGCCGAGCAGTACTTC. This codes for CASSTSAEGAEQYF.

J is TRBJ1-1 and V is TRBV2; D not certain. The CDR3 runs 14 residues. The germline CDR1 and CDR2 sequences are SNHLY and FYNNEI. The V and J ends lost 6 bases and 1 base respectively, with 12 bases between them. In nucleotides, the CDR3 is TGTGCCAGCAGCCGAGATCGGGGGAACACTGAAGCTTTCTTT. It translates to CASSRDRGNTEAFF.

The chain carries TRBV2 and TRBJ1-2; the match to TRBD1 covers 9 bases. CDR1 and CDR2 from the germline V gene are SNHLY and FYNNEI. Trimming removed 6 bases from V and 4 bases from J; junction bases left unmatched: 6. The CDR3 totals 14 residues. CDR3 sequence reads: CASRDRGSVYGYTF. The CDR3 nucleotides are TGTGCCAGCAGGGACAGGGGATCGGTCTATGGCTACACCTTC.

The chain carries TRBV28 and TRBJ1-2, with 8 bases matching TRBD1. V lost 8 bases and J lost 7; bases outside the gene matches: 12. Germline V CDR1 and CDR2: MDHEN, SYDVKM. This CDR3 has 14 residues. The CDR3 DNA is TGTGCCAGCTCTAGGACAGGGATAATGGGTGGCTACACCTTC. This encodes CASSRTGIMGGYTF.

This CDR3 is CASSLVSNQPQHF. In DNA form, the CDR3 reads TGTGCCAGCAGCTTAGTGAGCAATCAGCCCCAGCATTTT. V gene TRBV7-8 combines with J gene TRBJ1-5; D remains ambiguous. Germline lookup yields CDR1 SGHVS and CDR2 FQNEAQ. Trimming left V 1 base short and J 1 base short, with 2 bases between. The CDR3 runs 13 residues.

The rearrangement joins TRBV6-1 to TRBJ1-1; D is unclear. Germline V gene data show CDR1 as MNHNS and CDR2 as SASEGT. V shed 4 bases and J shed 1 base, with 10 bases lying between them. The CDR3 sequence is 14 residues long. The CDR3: CASSAIGTNTEAFF. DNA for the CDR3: TGTGCCAGCAGTGCGATAGGAACGAACACTGAAGCTTTCTTT.

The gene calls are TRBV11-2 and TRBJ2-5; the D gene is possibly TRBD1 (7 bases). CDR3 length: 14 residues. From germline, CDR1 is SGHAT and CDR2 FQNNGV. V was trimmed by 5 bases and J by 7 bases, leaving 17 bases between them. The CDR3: CASSPQGGLTTQYF. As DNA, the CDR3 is TGTGCCAGCAGCCCCCAGGGGGGCCTGACGACCCAGTACTTC.

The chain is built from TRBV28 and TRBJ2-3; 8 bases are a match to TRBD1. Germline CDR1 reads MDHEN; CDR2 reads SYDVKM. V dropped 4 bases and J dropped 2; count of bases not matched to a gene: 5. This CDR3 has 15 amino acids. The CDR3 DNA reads TGTGCCAGCAGTTCCGGGACAGGATACACAGATACGCAGTATTTT. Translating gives CASSSGTGYTDTQYF.

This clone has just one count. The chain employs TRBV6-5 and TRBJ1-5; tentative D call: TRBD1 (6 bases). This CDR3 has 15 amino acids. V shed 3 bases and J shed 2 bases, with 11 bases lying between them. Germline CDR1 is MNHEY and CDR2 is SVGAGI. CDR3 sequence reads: CASSYPGVRNQPQHF. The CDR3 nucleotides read TGTGCCAGCAGTTATCCAGGGGTCCGCAATCAGCCCCAGCATTTT.

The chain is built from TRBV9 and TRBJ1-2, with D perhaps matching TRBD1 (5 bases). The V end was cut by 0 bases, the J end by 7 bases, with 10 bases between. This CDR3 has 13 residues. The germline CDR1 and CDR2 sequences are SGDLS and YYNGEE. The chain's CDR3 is CASSVALGVGYTF. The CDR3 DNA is TGTGCCAGCAGCGTAGCTCTAGGGGTTGGCTACACCTTC.

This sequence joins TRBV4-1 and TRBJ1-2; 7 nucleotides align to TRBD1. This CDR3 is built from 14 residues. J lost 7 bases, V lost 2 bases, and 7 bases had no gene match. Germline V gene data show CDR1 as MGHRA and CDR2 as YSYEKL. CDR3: CASSQTPGGGGYTF. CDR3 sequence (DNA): TGCGCCAGCAGCCAAACACCAGGGGGAGGTGGCTACACCTTC.

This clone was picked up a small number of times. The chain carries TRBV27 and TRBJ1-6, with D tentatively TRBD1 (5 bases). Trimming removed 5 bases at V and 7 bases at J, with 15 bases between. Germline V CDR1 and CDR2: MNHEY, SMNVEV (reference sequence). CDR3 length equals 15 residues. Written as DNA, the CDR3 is TGTGCCAGCAGTCCCTACCGGACACCAAATTCACCCCTCCACTTT. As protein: CASSPYRTPNSPLHF.

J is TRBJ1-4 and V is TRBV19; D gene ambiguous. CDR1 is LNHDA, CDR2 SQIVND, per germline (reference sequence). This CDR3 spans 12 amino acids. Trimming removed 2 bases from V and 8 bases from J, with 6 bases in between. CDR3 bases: TGTGCCAGTAGTATAAAGAGAGAAAAACTGTTTTTT. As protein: CASSIKREKLFF.

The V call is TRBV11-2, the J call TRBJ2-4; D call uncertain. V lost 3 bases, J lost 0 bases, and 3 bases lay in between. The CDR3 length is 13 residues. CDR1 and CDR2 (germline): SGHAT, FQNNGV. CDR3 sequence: CASSFVAKNIQYF. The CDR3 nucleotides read TGTGCCAGCAGCTTCGTAGCCAAAAACATTCAGTACTTC. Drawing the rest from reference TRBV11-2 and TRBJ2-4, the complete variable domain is EAGVAQSPRYKIIEKRQSVAFWCNPISGHATLYWYQQILGQGPKLLIQFQNNGVVDDSQLPKDRFSAERLKGVDSTLKIQPAKLEDSAVYLCASSFVAKNIQYFGAGTRLSVL.

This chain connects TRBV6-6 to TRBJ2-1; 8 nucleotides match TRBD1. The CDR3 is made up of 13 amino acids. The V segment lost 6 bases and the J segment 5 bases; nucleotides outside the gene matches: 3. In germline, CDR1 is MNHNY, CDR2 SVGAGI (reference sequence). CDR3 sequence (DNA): TGTGCCAGCAGGGGACAGGCGAACAATGAGCAGTTCTTC. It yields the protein CASRGQANNEQFF.

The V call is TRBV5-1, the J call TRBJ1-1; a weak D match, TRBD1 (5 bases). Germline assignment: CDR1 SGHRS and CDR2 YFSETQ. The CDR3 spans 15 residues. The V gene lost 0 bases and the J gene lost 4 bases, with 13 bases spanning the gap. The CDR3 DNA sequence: TGCGCCAGCAGCTTGGAGGGGACCAAGAGCACTGAAGCTTTCTTT. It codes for CASSLEGTKSTEAFF.

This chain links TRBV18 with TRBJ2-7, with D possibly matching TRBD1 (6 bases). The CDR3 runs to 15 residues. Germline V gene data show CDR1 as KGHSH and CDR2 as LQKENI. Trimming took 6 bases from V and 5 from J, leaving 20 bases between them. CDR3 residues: CASSYTGSISNEQYF. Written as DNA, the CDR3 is TGTGCCAGCTCGTACACAGGGTCCATTTCCAACGAGCAGTACTTC.

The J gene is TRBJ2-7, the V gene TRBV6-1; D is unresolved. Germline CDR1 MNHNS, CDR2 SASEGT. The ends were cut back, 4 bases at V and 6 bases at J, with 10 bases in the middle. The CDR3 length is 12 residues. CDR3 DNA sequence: TGTGCCAGCAGTGTAAGATGGAGCGAGCAGTACGTC. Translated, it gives CASSVRWSEQYV.

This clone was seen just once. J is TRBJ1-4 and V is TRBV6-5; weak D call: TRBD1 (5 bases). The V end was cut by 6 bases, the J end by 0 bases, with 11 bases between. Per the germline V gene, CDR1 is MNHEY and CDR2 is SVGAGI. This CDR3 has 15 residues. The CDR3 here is CASRRGGSTNEKLFF. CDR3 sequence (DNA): TGTGCCAGCAGACGGGGGGGGTCAACTAATGAAAAACTGTTTTTT.

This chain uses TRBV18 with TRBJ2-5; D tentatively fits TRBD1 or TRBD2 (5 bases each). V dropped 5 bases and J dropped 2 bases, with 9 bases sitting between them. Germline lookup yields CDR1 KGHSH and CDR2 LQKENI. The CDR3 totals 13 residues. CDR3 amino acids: CASSSGRQETQYF. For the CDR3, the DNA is TGTGCCAGCTCATCGGGACGGCAAGAGACCCAGTACTTC.

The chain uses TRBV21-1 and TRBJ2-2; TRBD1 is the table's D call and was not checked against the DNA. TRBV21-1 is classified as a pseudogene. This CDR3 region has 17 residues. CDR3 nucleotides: TGTGCCAGCAGCAAAGGTCAGGCCATCCCGAACACCGGGGAGCTGTTTTTT. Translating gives CASSKGQAIPNTGELFF.

The CDR3: CASSLARLLGTDTQYF. CDR3 coding DNA: TGTGCCAGCAGCTTGGCGCGACTCCTCGGCACAGATACGCAGTATTTT. The genes are TRBV5-4 and TRBJ2-3; D ambiguous. V lost 0 bases, J lost 1 base, and 12 bases lay in between. Germline-derived CDR1 and CDR2 are SGHNT and YYREEE (reference sequence). There are 16 residues in the CDR3.

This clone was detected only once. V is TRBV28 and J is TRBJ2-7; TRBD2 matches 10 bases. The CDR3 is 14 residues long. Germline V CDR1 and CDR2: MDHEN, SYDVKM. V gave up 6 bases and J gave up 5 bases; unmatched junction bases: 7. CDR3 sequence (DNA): TGTGCCAGCAGCCCAGCGGGAGGGATAAACGAGCAGTACTTC. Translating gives CASSPAGGINEQYF.

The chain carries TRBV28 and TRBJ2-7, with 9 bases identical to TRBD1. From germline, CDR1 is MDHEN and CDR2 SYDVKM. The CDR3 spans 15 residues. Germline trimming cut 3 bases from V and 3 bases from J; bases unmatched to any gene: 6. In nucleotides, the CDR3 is TGTGCCAGCAGTTTTTCCGGGACAGGGTACTACGAGCAGTACTTC. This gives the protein CASSFSGTGYYEQYF. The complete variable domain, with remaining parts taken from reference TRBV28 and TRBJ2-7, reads DVKVTQSSRYLVKRTGEKVFLECVQDMDHENMFWYRQDPGLGLRLIYFSYDVKMKEKGDIPEGYSVSREKKERFSLILESASTNQTSMYLCASSFSGTGYYEQYFGPGTRLTVT.

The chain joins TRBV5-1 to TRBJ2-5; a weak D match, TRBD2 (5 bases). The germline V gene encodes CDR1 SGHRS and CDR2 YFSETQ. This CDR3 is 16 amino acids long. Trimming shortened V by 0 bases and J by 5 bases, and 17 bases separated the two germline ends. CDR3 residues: CASSLGLASRRETQYF. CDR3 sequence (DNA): TGCGCCAGCAGCTTGGGGTTAGCGAGCCGACGGGAGACCCAGTACTTC.

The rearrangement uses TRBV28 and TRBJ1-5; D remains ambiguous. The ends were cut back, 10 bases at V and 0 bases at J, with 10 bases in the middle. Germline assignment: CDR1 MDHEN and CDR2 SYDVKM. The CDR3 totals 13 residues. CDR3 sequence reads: CATADYSNQPQHF. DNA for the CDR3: TGTGCCACCGCAGATTATAGCAATCAGCCCCAGCATTTT.

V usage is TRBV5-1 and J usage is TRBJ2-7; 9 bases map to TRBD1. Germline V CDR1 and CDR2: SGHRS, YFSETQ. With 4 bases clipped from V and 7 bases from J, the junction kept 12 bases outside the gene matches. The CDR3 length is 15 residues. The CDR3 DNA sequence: TGCGCCAGCAGCCCCTGGGACAGGGTGCTGAAGGAGCAGTACGTC. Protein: CASSPWDRVLKEQYV.